This TCR beta chain was profiled in a study of response to subunit inactivated influenza vaccine. Concerning this clonotype itself: The antigen is undetermined.

Study outcomes and limitations: With each seasonal influenza vaccination, the authors suggested, few new T cells are recruited.

In TCRdb, the RT-PCR reads were re-called with MiXCR into one record per CDR3 protein. The data show hundreds of thousands of distinct CDR3 sequences, roughly 9.7% seen once. The material sequenced was PBMCs from blood, taken roughly 46 days after vaccination. The sequence was collected from a man aged 45-65 years who received an inactivated influenza vaccine.

The DNA for the CDR3 is TGTGCCAGCAGTTTCCTAGAGTTTGAAAACACCGGGGAGCTGTTTTTT. Translating gives CASSFLEFENTGELFF. The rearrangement joins TRBV27 to TRBJ2-2; no definite D call. V shed 3 bases and J shed 2 bases, with 13 bases lying between them. The V gene's germline CDR1 is MNHEY and CDR2 SMNVEV (reference sequence). This CDR3 has 16 residues.